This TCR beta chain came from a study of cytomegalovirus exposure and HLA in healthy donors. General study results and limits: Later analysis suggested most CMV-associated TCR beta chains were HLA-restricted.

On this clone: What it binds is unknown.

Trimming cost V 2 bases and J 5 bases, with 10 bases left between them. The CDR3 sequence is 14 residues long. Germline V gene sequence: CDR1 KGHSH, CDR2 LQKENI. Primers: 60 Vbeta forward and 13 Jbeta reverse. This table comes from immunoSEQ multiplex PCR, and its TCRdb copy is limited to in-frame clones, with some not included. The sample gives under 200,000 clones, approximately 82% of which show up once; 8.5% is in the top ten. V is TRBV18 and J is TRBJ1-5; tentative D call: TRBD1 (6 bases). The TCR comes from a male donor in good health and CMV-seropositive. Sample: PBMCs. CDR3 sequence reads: CASSPGQLDQPQHF. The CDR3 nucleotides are TGTGCCAGCTCACCAGGACAGCTAGATCAGCCCCAGCATTTT.